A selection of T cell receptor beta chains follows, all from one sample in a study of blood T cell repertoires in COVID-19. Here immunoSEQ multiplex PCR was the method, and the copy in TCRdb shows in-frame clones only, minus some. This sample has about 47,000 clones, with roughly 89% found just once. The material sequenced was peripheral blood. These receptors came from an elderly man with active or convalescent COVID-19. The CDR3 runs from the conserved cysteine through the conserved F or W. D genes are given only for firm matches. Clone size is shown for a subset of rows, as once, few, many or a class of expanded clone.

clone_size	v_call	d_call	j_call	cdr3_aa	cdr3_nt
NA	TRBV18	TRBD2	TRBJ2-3	CASSPEFVLGGTDTQYF	TGTGCCAGCTCACCAGAGTTTGTCTTGGGGGGGACAGATACGCAGTATTTT
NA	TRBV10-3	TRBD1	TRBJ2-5	CAISAQGAQETQYF	TGTGCCATCAGTGCCCAGGGGGCCCAAGAGACCCAGTACTTC
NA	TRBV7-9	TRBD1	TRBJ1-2	CASSFSGTGVFGYTF	TGTGCCAGCAGCTTCTCCGGGACAGGGGTTTTTGGCTACACCTTC
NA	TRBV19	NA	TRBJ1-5	CASSIGGSNQPQHF	TGTGCCAGTAGTATAGGAGGTAGCAATCAGCCCCAGCATTTT
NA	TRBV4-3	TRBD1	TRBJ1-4	CASSQDFRGPEKLFF	TGCGCCAGCAGCCAAGATTTCAGGGGGCCCGAAAAACTGTTTTTT
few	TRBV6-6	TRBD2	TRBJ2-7	CASSGAEAGGTYEQYF	TGTGCCAGCAGTGGCGCAGAAGCGGGGGGAACCTACGAGCAGTACTTC
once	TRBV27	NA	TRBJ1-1	CASRAGGKGITEAFF	TGTGCCAGCAGAGCGGGGGGAAAGGGAATCACTGAAGCTTTCTTT
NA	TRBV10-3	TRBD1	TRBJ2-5	CAISPDRGQETQYF	TGTGCCATCAGTCCAGACAGGGGCCAAGAGACCCAGTACTTC
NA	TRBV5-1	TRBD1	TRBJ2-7	CASSSSGQGVNEQYF	TGCGCCAGCAGCTCATCGGGACAGGGGGTTAACGAGCAGTACTTC
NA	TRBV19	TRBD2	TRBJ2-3	CASSGTSGGHPSTDTQYF	TGTGCCAGTAGCGGGACTAGCGGGGGACACCCTAGCACAGATACGCAGTATTTT
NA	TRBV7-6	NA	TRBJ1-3	CASSTRQRTAGNTIYF	TGTGCCAGCAGCACCCGACAGAGGACAGCTGGAAACACCATATATTTT
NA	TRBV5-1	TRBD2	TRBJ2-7	CASSLGGTSGRYEQYF	TGCGCCAGCAGCTTGGGGGGGACTAGCGGGAGGTACGAGCAGTACTTC
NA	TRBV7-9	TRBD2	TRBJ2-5	CASSLGPLAGAYQETQYF	TGTGCCAGCAGCTTAGGCCCGTTAGCGGGGGCATACCAAGAGACCCAGTACTTC
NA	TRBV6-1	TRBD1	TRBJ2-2	CASSVLGTGPNGELFF	TGTGCCAGCAGTGTCCTAGGGACAGGTCCCAACGGGGAGCTGTTTTTT
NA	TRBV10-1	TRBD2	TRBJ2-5	CASSDGGSEETQYF	TGCGCCAGCAGTGATGGCGGGAGTGAGGAGACCCAGTACTTC
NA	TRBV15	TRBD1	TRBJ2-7	CATSREQGPSYEQYF	TGTGCCACCAGCAGAGAACAGGGGCCTTCCTACGAGCAGTACTTC
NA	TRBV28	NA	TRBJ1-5	CASSSGYSNQPQHF	TGTGCCAGCAGTTCAGGGTATAGCAATCAGCCCCAGCATTTT
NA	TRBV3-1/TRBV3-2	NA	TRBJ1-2	CASSQRGGFYTF	TGTGCCAGCAGCCAAAGGGGAGGGTTCTACACCTTC
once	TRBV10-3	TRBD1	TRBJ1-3	CAIRSTGVGNTIYF	TGTGCCATCAGGTCGACAGGGGTCGGAAACACCATATATTTT
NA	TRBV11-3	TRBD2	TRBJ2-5	CASSEGTSGGTYQETQYF	TGTGCCAGCAGCGAGGGGACTAGCGGGGGGACGTACCAAGAGACCCAGTACTTC
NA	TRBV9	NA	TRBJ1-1	CASRTQGPDTEAFF	TGTGCCAGCAGGACACAGGGCCCGGACACTGAAGCTTTCTTT
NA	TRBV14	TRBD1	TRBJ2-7	CASSQPRGPSYEQYF	TGTGCCAGCAGCCAACCCAGGGGGCCCTCCTACGAGCAGTACTTC
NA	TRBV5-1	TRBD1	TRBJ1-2	CASSATGIGGYTF	TGCGCCAGCAGCGCGACAGGGATCGGCGGCTACACCTTC
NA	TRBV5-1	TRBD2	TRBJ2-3	CASSLGGRTDTQYF	TGCGCCAGCAGCTTGGGCGGGAGAACAGATACGCAGTATTTT
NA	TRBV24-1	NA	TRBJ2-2	CATSEQGHTNTGELFF	TGTGCCACCAGTGAGCAGGGACACACGAACACCGGGGAGCTGTTTTTT
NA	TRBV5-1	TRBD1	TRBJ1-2	CASSGDSNYGYTF	TGCGCCAGCAGTGGGGACAGCAACTATGGCTACACCTTC
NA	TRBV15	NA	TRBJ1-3	CATSRYTGASGNTIYF	TGTGCCACCAGCAGGTACACAGGAGCCTCTGGAAACACCATATATTTT